The 20 T cell receptor beta chains below were found in one sample sequenced in a study of blood T cell repertoires in COVID-19. Clones were sequenced by immunoSEQ multiplex PCR, and TCRdb holds only the in-frame ones, with some missing. Of more than 300,000 clones listed, approximately 90% are singletons. Specimen: peripheral blood. All receptors come from a woman younger than 30 who had recovered from COVID-19.

The CDR3 loop is CASSGRDYLYEQYV. CDR3 nucleotides: TGTGCCAGCAGTGGGAGGGACTACCTCTACGAGCAGTACGTC. V is TRBV6-2 or TRBV6-3 and J is TRBJ2-7; 7 bases are shared with TRBD2. Trimming at V came to 5 bases and at J to 3 bases, leaving 7 bases not matched to a gene. CDR1 is MNHEY and CDR2 is SVGEGT in the germline V gene. The CDR3 contains 14 residues.

The V call is TRBV11-3, the J call TRBJ2-3; TRBD2 might be the D (6 bases). Germline CDR1 SGHNT, CDR2 YENEEA. Trimming shortened V by 2 bases and J by 2 bases, and 11 bases separated the two germline ends. The CDR3 is made up of 15 amino acids. In DNA, the CDR3 is TGTGCCAGCAGCTTAATGTGGGAGGCCACAGATACGCAGTATTTT. Amino acid sequence: CASSLMWEATDTQYF.

The rearrangement uses TRBV6-5 and TRBJ2-7; 7 bases agree with TRBD1. Losses at the gene ends were 5 bases for V and 3 bases for J; bases not matched to a gene: 7. Looked up from germline, CDR1 is MNHEY and CDR2 is SVGAGI. The CDR3 is made up of 14 amino acids. This CDR3 reads CASSPGQVGYEQYV. As DNA, the CDR3 is TGTGCCAGCAGTCCAGGACAGGTTGGCTACGAGCAGTACGTC.

This clone was detected once. The chain carries TRBV11-3 and TRBJ2-1, with D possibly TRBD2 on 6 matching bases. The CDR3 is 15 amino acids. Trimming removed 5 bases from V and 8 bases from J, with 19 bases in between. Germline V CDR1 and CDR2: SGHNT, YENEEA. Here the CDR3 DNA reads TGTGCCAGCAGCCCAATGGCTAGCGTAATGCATGAGCAGTTCTTC. Protein: CASSPMASVMHEQFF.

The genes are TRBV6-2 or TRBV6-3 and TRBJ1-1; no clear D. This CDR3 region has 13 residues. From germline, CDR1 is MNHEY and CDR2 SVGEGT. The V end lost 5 bases, the J end lost 0 bases, and 7 bases lay between the germline ends. CDR3 DNA: TGTGCCAGCAGTAACAGTCTGAACACTGAAGCTTTCTTT. This sequence encodes CASSNSLNTEAFF.

The chain is built from TRBV19 and TRBJ1-2; a possible D gene is TRBD1 (6 bases). From germline, CDR1 is LNHDA and CDR2 SQIVND (reference sequence). V lost 8 bases and J lost 3, with 16 bases in between. The CDR3 is 14 residues long. This chain's CDR3 is CASRTRRTDYGYTF. The CDR3 coding sequence is TGTGCCAGTCGTACCCGAAGGACAGACTATGGCTACACCTTC.

The chain recombines TRBV6-1 with TRBJ2-1; TRBD2 aligns across 7 bases. Looked up from germline, CDR1 is MNHNS and CDR2 is SASEGT. This CDR3 is 17 amino acids long. V dropped 4 bases and J dropped 1; count of bases not matched to a gene: 10. Here the CDR3 DNA reads TGTGCCAGCAGTGTCTTTGGTGGGGGACTATCCTACAATGAGCAGTTCTTC. This gives the protein CASSVFGGGLSYNEQFF.

This chain uses TRBV14 with TRBJ2-1, with 9 bases identical to TRBD1. This CDR3 comprises 16 residues. Germline lookup yields CDR1 SGHDN and CDR2 FVKESK. Losses at the gene ends were 0 bases for V and 3 bases for J; bases not matched to a gene: 3. CDR3 loop: CASSQDTGGRYNEQFF. The CDR3 DNA sequence: TGTGCCAGCAGCCAAGATACAGGGGGCCGCTACAATGAGCAGTTCTTC.

The chain has TRBV29-1 and TRBJ1-4; TRBD1 matches at 10 bases. The V and J ends lost 0 bases and 8 bases, in that order; junction bases with no gene match: 3. Germline V gene data show CDR1 as SQVTM and CDR2 as ANQGSEA. The CDR3 has 14 residues. The CDR3 reads CSVEDDRGREKLFF. The DNA of the CDR3 is TGCAGCGTTGAAGACGACAGGGGGCGAGAAAAACTGTTTTTT.

The V call is TRBV19, the J call TRBJ1-2; no clear D gene. CDR3 length equals 14 residues. The V end was cut by 1 base, the J end by 1 base, with 7 bases between. Per germline, CDR1 LNHDA and CDR2 SQIVND (reference sequence). The CDR3 region is CASSIVPDNYGYTF. The CDR3 coding sequence is TGTGCCAGTAGTATAGTTCCAGATAACTATGGCTACACCTTC.

The chain carries TRBV21-1 and TRBJ2-7; the D segment call TRBD2 is taken from the table without a DNA check. TRBV21-1 is reported as a pseudogene. The CDR3 spans 15 residues. CDR3 in amino acids: CASSLTSGSFYEQYV. The CDR3 DNA reads as TGTGCCAGCAGCCTAACTAGCGGGAGTTTCTACGAGCAGTACGTC.

There are a few counts of this clone. This rearrangement joins TRBV5-8 to TRBJ1-5; D perhaps matches TRBD1 (6 bases). CDR1 is SGHTS, CDR2 YDEGEE, per germline. The CDR3 has 13 residues. Trimming removed 5 bases at V and 5 bases at J, with 11 bases between. CDR3 coding DNA: TGTGCCAGCAGGATCGACAGGTATCAGCCCCAGCATTTT. Residues: CASRIDRYQPQHF.

This clone showed up just once. This CDR3 is CSVAPGLAGASNEQFF. The CDR3 DNA sequence: TGCAGCGTTGCCCCGGGACTAGCGGGAGCGTCAAATGAGCAGTTCTTC. The chain joins TRBV29-1 to TRBJ2-1, with 14 bases aligning to TRBD2. Germline CDR1 SQVTM, CDR2 ANQGSEA. J was trimmed by 7 bases and V by 4 bases; bases with no gene match: 9. CDR3 length equals 16 residues.

This clone was recorded only once. V is TRBV2 and J is TRBJ1-1; D is unclear. Per the germline V gene, CDR1 is SNHLY and CDR2 is FYNNEI. This CDR3 contains 12 residues. V lost 6 bases to trimming and J lost 10 bases, with 15 bases between them. The CDR3 is CASRDDLPLAFF. The CDR3 bases are TGTGCCAGCAGGGATGACTTACCGCTAGCTTTCTTT.

This chain joins TRBV30 and TRBJ2-7; possibly TRBD2 for D (6 bases). The CDR3 loop spans 13 amino acids. Germline V gene lookup returns CDR1 GTSNPN and CDR2 SVGIG (reference sequence). Trimming took 3 bases from V and 2 from J, leaving 11 bases between them. CDR3 nucleotides: TGTGCCTGGAGCCTCGGAGGGGCCTACGAGCAGTACGTC. Protein: CAWSLGGAYEQYV.

J is TRBJ1-2 and V is TRBV4-3; D may be TRBD1 (5 bases). This CDR3 is 14 amino acids long. Germline-derived CDR1 and CDR2 are LGHNA and YSLEER. Trimming left V 6 bases short and J 6 bases short, with 17 bases between. CDR3 in DNA: TGCGCCAGCAGTCCTCGGGCCTTGGGGCATGGCTACACCTTC. As protein: CASSPRALGHGYTF.

This chain connects TRBV5-1 to TRBJ2-3, with 7 bases fitting TRBD2. The CDR3 spans 16 residues. Per the germline V gene, CDR1 is SGHRS and CDR2 is YFSETQ. J was trimmed by 4 bases and V by 0 bases; bases with no gene match: 8. In nucleotides, the CDR3 is TGCGCCAGCAGCTTGGGGCTAGCGGCCTTGGCAGATACGCAGTATTTT. Translated: CASSLGLAALADTQYF. Combining the CDR3 with reference TRBV5-1 and TRBJ2-3 gives the whole variable domain KAGVTQTPRYLIKTRGQQVTLSCSPISGHRSVSWYQQTPGQGLQFLFEYFSETQRNKGNFPGRFSGRQFSNSRSEMNVSTLELGDSALYLCASSLGLAALADTQYFGPGTRLTVL.

This clone was observed once. The chain carries TRBV2 and TRBJ2-1; a weak D match, TRBD2 (6 bases). The CDR3 runs to 16 residues. Germline CDR1 reads SNHLY; CDR2 reads FYNNEI. Trimming removed 7 bases from V and 2 bases from J, with 18 bases in between. This CDR3 is CASTPGGGGPYNEQFF. The DNA of the CDR3 is TGTGCCAGCACCCCGGGTGGCGGAGGGCCCTACAATGAGCAGTTCTTC.

This sequence joins TRBV29-1 and TRBJ2-1; tentatively, D is TRBD2 (5 bases). Per germline, CDR1 SQVTM and CDR2 ANQGSEA. Trimming cost V 4 bases and J 2 bases, with 9 bases left between them. There are 13 residues in the CDR3. The CDR3 protein is CSVGLSTYNEQFF. The CDR3 coding sequence is TGCAGCGTTGGACTATCGACCTACAATGAGCAGTTCTTC.

The V and J genes are TRBV7-2 and TRBJ1-1; TRBD1 matches at 7 bases. The CDR3 is made up of 15 amino acids. In germline, CDR1 is SGHTA, CDR2 FQGNSA. Trimming removed 3 bases from V and 9 bases from J; junction bases left unmatched: 13. CDR3 sequence: CASSLGFNRDRKAFF. The CDR3 DNA is TGTGCCAGCAGCTTGGGGTTTAACCGGGACAGAAAAGCTTTCTTT.